These 21 T cell receptor beta chains originate from one sample sequenced in a study of control samples from healthy donors and cancer patients. The repertoire was sequenced with immunoSEQ multiplex PCR; TCRdb's copy has only in-frame clones and lacks some. The profile covers about 160,000 clones, with over 85% appearing a single time and 5.5% to 7.5% taken by the ten largest. The material sequenced was blood. These receptors all come from a man younger than 30 in good health.

The V call is TRBV7-9, the J call TRBJ1-1; D gene unclear. CDR1 and CDR2 from the germline V gene are SEHNR and FQNEAQ (reference sequence). Trimming removed 1 base at V and 11 bases at J, with 11 bases between. The CDR3 is 12 residues long. The CDR3 here is CASSLGEVGAFF. The CDR3, as DNA: TGTGCCAGCAGCTTAGGGGAAGTCGGTGCTTTCTTT.

The rearrangement uses TRBV13 and TRBJ1-1; 9 positions match TRBD1. V lost 4 bases, J lost 4 bases, and 13 bases stayed unmatched. Germline values: CDR1 PRHDT, CDR2 FYEKMQ (reference sequence). CDR3 length: 17 amino acids. The CDR3 coding sequence is TGTGCCAGCAGCTCCCTAGGGTTCGGGACAGGGTCCACTGAAGCTTTCTTT. Translation gives CASSSLGFGTGSTEAFF.

V is TRBV30 and J is TRBJ1-2; D not certain. CDR3 length: 11 residues. Germline assignment: CDR1 GTSNPN and CDR2 SVGIG (reference sequence). Deletions cut 7 bases from V and 5 bases from J, with 11 bases between. The CDR3 sequence is CAYGRAYGYTF. The CDR3 nucleotides read TGTGCCTATGGACGGGCATATGGCTACACCTTC. Supplemented by reference TRBV30 and TRBJ1-2, the full variable domain reads SQTIHQWPATLVQPVGSPLSLECTVEGTSNPNLYWYRQAAGRGLQLLFYSVGIGQISSEVPQNLSASRPQDRQFILSSKKLLLSDSGFYLCAYGRAYGYTFGSGTRLTVV.

The rearrangement links TRBV18 to TRBJ1-6; the D gene is possibly TRBD1 (6 bases). The CDR3 sequence is 14 residues long. Germline values: CDR1 KGHSH, CDR2 LQKENI. The ends were cut back, 1 base at V and 7 bases at J, with 8 bases in the middle. CDR3 in amino acids: CASSPLQGNSPLHF. CDR3 nucleotide sequence: TGTGCCAGCTCACCACTACAGGGAAATTCACCCCTCCACTTT.

CDR3 sequence reads: CASSLMTTQETQYF. The DNA of the CDR3 is TGCGCCAGCAGCTTGATGACTACACAAGAGACCCAGTACTTC. This sequence joins TRBV5-1 and TRBJ2-5; TRBD2 might be the D (5 bases). The CDR3 consists of 14 residues. Germline V gene lookup returns CDR1 SGHRS and CDR2 YFSETQ. Trimming took off 1 base at V and 2 bases at J, with 9 bases between the two ends.

Only one count was recorded for this clone. The rearrangement uses TRBV5-6 and TRBJ2-1; the D gene is possibly TRBD2 (6 bases). Germline CDR1 SGHDT, CDR2 YYEEEE. The CDR3 is made up of 16 amino acids. V was trimmed by 2 bases and J by 9 bases, leaving 21 bases between them. The CDR3 spells CASSFLSSERRGEQFF. The DNA for the CDR3 is TGTGCCAGCAGCTTCCTCTCTAGCGAGCGTAGAGGTGAGCAGTTCTTC. Full variable domain (outside the CDR3, taken from reference TRBV5-6 and TRBJ2-1): DAGVTQSPTHLIKTRGQQVTLRCSPKSGHDTVSWYQQALGQGPQFIFQYYEEEERQRGNFPDRFSGHQFPNYSSELNVNALLLGDSALYLCASSFLSSERRGEQFFGPGTRLTVL.

The V and J genes are TRBV30 and TRBJ2-3, with 8 nucleotides matching TRBD1. Unmatched junction bases numbered 2, after V lost 2 bases and J lost 1 base. Germline V CDR1 and CDR2: GTSNPN, SVGIG (reference sequence). The CDR3 is made up of 14 amino acids. The CDR3 DNA sequence: TGTGCCTGGAGTTCGACAGGGGGCACAGATACGCAGTATTTT. It codes for CAWSSTGGTDTQYF. The variable domain in full, with the rest retrieved from reference TRBV30 and TRBJ2-3, is SQTIHQWPATLVQPVGSPLSLECTVEGTSNPNLYWYRQAAGRGLQLLFYSVGIGQISSEVPQNLSASRPQDRQFILSSKKLLLSDSGFYLCAWSSTGGTDTQYFGPGTRLTVL.

The chain uses TRBV27 and TRBJ1-2; D ambiguous. Germline V gene data show CDR1 as MNHEY and CDR2 as SMNVEV (reference sequence). The V and J ends lost 6 bases and 8 bases respectively, with 13 bases between them. The CDR3 has 12 residues. CDR3 in amino acids: CASRYPGWGYTF. For the CDR3, the DNA is TGTGCCAGCAGGTACCCCGGGTGGGGCTACACCTTC.

The rearrangement joins TRBV2 to TRBJ1-2, with 8 bases fitting TRBD1. The V gene end was trimmed by 6 bases and the J gene end by 8 bases; junction bases not matched to a gene: 11. The CDR3 has 14 amino acids. The germline gives CDR1 SNHLY, CDR2 FYNNEI. CDR3 loop: CASRIGQGRWGYTF. The CDR3 nucleotides read TGTGCCAGCAGAATCGGACAGGGAAGATGGGGCTACACCTTC. Full variable domain (outside the CDR3, taken from reference TRBV2 and TRBJ1-2): EPEVTQTPSHQVTQMGQEVILRCVPISNHLYFYWYRQILGQKVEFLVSFYNNEISEKSEIFDDQFSVERPDGSNFTLKIRSTKLEDSAMYFCASRIGQGRWGYTFGSGTRLTVV.

The CDR3 region is CAWSVPYEQYF. The CDR3, as DNA: TGTGCCTGGAGTGTCCCCTACGAGCAGTACTTC. The chain combines TRBV30 with TRBJ2-7; D not certain. CDR1 and CDR2 (germline): GTSNPN, SVGIG (reference sequence). V lost 0 bases and J 2 bases, leaving 2 bases between the germline ends. The CDR3 covers 11 residues.

The rearrangement uses TRBV5-1 and TRBJ2-1, with 14 bases fitting TRBD2. The CDR3 sequence is 17 residues long. Germline V gives CDR1 SGHRS, CDR2 YFSETQ. Germline trimming cut 0 bases from V and 6 bases from J; bases unmatched to any gene: 5. CDR3 residues: CASSLDLGTSGSNEQFF. CDR3 nucleotide sequence: TGCGCCAGCAGCTTGGACCTAGGGACTAGCGGGAGCAATGAGCAGTTCTTC.

The chain joins TRBV29-1 to TRBJ2-3; 9 bases match TRBD1. The CDR3 loop spans 15 amino acids. In germline, CDR1 is SQVTM, CDR2 ANQGSEA. The trim removed 5 bases at V and 4 bases at J, leaving 10 bases unmatched. CDR3: CSVSAGQGNSDTQYF. Here the CDR3 DNA reads TGCAGCGTTTCAGCGGGACAGGGCAATTCAGATACGCAGTATTTT.

This clone was detected only once. The V gene is TRBV30, the J gene TRBJ2-1, with 8 bases matching TRBD2. The CDR3 covers 12 residues. V gave up 7 bases and J gave up 1 base; unmatched junction bases: 0. Germline CDR1 reads GTSNPN; CDR2 reads SVGIG (reference sequence). The chain's CDR3 is CASGGSYNEQFF. In DNA, the CDR3 is TGTGCCTCGGGGGGGTCCTACAATGAGCAGTTCTTC.

This chain links TRBV5-1 with TRBJ2-7, with D unresolved. The CDR3 has 13 residues. Germline V gene data show CDR1 as SGHRS and CDR2 as YFSETQ. V was trimmed by 4 bases and J by 0 bases, leaving 8 bases between them. The CDR3 sequence is CASSGDNSYEQYF. CDR3 nucleotide sequence: TGCGCCAGCAGCGGTGATAACTCCTACGAGCAGTACTTC.

This clone was detected only once. The chain uses TRBV4-1 and TRBJ2-7, with 9 bases aligning to TRBD1. This CDR3 contains 18 residues. Trimming at V came to 2 bases and at J to 4 bases, leaving 15 bases not matched to a gene. Per germline, CDR1 MGHRA and CDR2 YSYEKL. CDR3 region: CASSQLKSGQGLRYEQYF. The CDR3 region has the DNA TGCGCCAGCAGCCAATTAAAGTCCGGACAGGGGCTAAGGTACGAGCAGTACTTC.

The CDR3 region is CASSQETGMHYGYTF. The DNA for the CDR3 is TGCGCCAGCAGCCAAGAAACGGGTATGCACTATGGCTACACCTTC. The chain has TRBV4-3 and TRBJ1-2, with D hard to call. V lost 0 bases, J lost 3 bases, and 11 bases lay in between. Germline V CDR1 and CDR2: LGHNA, YSLEER. The CDR3 is made up of 15 amino acids.

The chain carries TRBV6-1 and TRBJ1-1, with D unresolved. Per germline, CDR1 MNHNS and CDR2 SASEGT. CDR3 size: 16 residues. Trimming took 1 base from V and 1 from J, leaving 13 bases between them. The CDR3 loop reads CASSEVLKGANTEAFF. CDR3 DNA sequence: TGTGCCAGCAGTGAAGTCCTTAAGGGCGCGAACACTGAAGCTTTCTTT.

The chain employs TRBV29-1 and TRBJ1-3; D ambiguous. Germline values: CDR1 SQVTM, CDR2 ANQGSEA. This CDR3 spans 15 amino acids. Deletions cut 0 bases from V and 2 bases from J, with 11 bases between. The CDR3 coding sequence is TGCAGCGTTGAAGACCACGGGAGGGCTGGAAACACCATATATTTT. It specifies CSVEDHGRAGNTIYF.

The DNA for the CDR3 is TGCGCCAGCAGCCAGGACAGGGTGAACTATGGCTACACCTTC. Its protein is CASSQDRVNYGYTF. This chain uses TRBV4-3 with TRBJ1-2, with TRBD1 identical over 8 bases. Losses at the gene ends were 3 bases for V and 2 bases for J; bases not matched to a gene: 2. The CDR3 consists of 14 residues. Germline V lookup: CDR1 LGHNA, CDR2 YSLEER.

The V call is TRBV2, the J call TRBJ1-1; maybe TRBD1 (6 bases). The CDR3 runs to 14 residues. The germline V gene has CDR1 SNHLY and CDR2 FYNNEI. V shed 2 bases and J shed 6 bases, with 13 bases lying between them. The CDR3 bases are TGTGCCAGCAGTGAACCGCAAAGGGGGGCTGAAGCTTTCTTT. It yields the protein CASSEPQRGAEAFF.

The V and J genes are TRBV9 and TRBJ2-1; D gene ambiguous. V lost 2 bases and J lost 7, with 16 bases in between. The germline gives CDR1 SGDLS, CDR2 YYNGEE. The CDR3 runs to 15 residues. The CDR3, as DNA: TGTGCCAGCAGCGTCTTTCTAGAGCCCAGGAATGAGCAGTTCTTC. Its protein is CASSVFLEPRNEQFF.